This T cell receptor beta chain comes out of a study of metastatic and nonmetastatic thyroid tumors. Patients underwent thyroid surgery, and none had received any treatment before it. In the authors' methods: What underpinned the distant-metastasis classifier for papillary thyroid cancer was the set of CDR3 differences across clinicopathological groups. MiXCR reprocessed the PCR reads for TCRdb. The V and J calls follow TCRdb's processing rather than the paper's. The sample shows some 90,000 clones, around 9.1% of them seen only once. The CDR3 runs to 15 residues. Looked up from germline, CDR1 is MDHEN and CDR2 is SYDVKM. V was cut by 5 bases and J by 4 bases, with 17 bases left in between. In its sample, this clone was seen many times.

The V call is TRBV28, the J call TRBJ2-5; D possibly corresponds to TRBD2 (5 bases). This TCR derives from a female donor with papillary thyroid cancer or a benign thyroid nodule (not recorded which). Some clones in this sample may be carry-over from other donors' samples. The sequenced sample consisted of blood. The CDR3 DNA is TGTGCCAGCAGTCTCAGCGCTTCGGGGAGAGAGACCCAGTACTTC. This gives the protein CASSLSASGRETQYF.